This T cell receptor beta chain was captured by sequencing in a study of blood T cell repertoires in COVID-19. Study at large: PBMCs, B-cell-depleted T cells, or T cells provided the cDNA or gDNA that made up the material.

Per the original methods: Cell counts per sample came from amplifying reference gene primers. The protocol was immunoSEQ multiplex PCR, while the TCRdb copy is restricted to in-frame clones and leaves out a portion. That table furnishes V, J and clone size, whereas the DNA furnished D and trimming. The sample includes some 220,000 clones, 85% to 90% of them seen just once. Deletions cut 7 bases from V and 5 bases from J, with 14 bases between. Germline-derived CDR1 and CDR2 are LGHDT and YNNKEL (reference sequence). The CDR3 spans 13 residues. This clone appeared a few times. Cohorts were determined from participant-reported clinical history.

This chain uses TRBV3-1 (or the pseudogene TRBV3-2) with TRBJ1-1, with D perhaps TRBD1 (5 bases). Sequencing input: PBMCs or T cells enriched from blood (not recorded which). This TCR came from a woman aged 45-65 years in a cohort exposed to, infected with or recovered from COVID-19 (not recorded which). This chain's CDR3 is CASTFGGGTEAFF. CDR3 nucleotide sequence: TGTGCCAGCACCTTCGGGGGGGGGACTGAAGCTTTCTTT.